The 20 T cell receptor beta chains listed next were all sequenced from one sample in a study of beta chain features in type 1 diabetes. Study conclusions and caveats: Type 1 diabetes patients had moderately but significantly shorter TCRB CDR3s in all four CD4+ subsets.

Their antigen targets remain unknown. What was sequenced were expressed TCRB transcripts, since all of the isolated RNA had been reverse transcribed. Only in-frame clones appear in the TCRdb table, and some are missing; sequencing was by immunoSEQ multiplex PCR. The sample lists 300,000 to 450,000 clones; over 8.5% were seen once. The specimen sequenced was central memory CD4+ T cells from blood. The source of these receptors is a man aged 25 to 40 with type 1 diabetes.

This clone was picked up many times. The chain is built from TRBV7-9 and TRBJ2-7; D gene unclear. Germline V gene data show CDR1 as SEHNR and CDR2 as FQNEAQ (reference sequence). V was shortened by 1 base and J by 6 bases, with 7 bases between the two germline ends. CDR3 size: 12 residues. Written as DNA, the CDR3 is TGTGCCAGCAGCTTAGTAGGAGCCGAGCAGTACTTC. It translates to CASSLVGAEQYF.

This clone was seen more than once but under ten times. The chain combines TRBV5-6 with TRBJ2-2; D remains unclear. The CDR3 spans 14 residues. V was cut by 4 bases and J by 7 bases, with 14 bases left in between. Germline CDR1 and CDR2: SGHDT and YYEEEE. The CDR3 loop reads CASSPDGYGGELFF. CDR3 coding DNA: TGTGCCAGCAGCCCCGACGGTTATGGCGGGGAGCTGTTTTTT.

In its sample, this clone was seen a few times. V and J are TRBV11-2 and TRBJ2-1; 7 bases fit TRBD2. The CDR3 has 15 residues. The V and J ends lost 5 bases and 4 bases, in that order; junction bases with no gene match: 8. The V gene's germline CDR1 is SGHAT and CDR2 FQNNGV. The CDR3, as DNA: TGTGCCAGCAGCCCGGACTTGCGGGAGTACAATGAGCAGTTCTTC. This gives the protein CASSPDLREYNEQFF.

The chain combines TRBV7-9 with TRBJ2-5, with TRBD2 matching over 7 bases. CDR1 is SEHNR and CDR2 is FQNEAQ in the germline V gene (reference sequence). The ends lost 2 bases at V and 3 bases at J; junction bases unmatched: 6. This CDR3 is 15 amino acids long. DNA for the CDR3: TGTGCCAGCAGCTTACAATCTGGGGGGGAAGAGACCCAGTACTTC. This encodes CASSLQSGGEETQYF.

This clone was observed at least ten times. This chain links TRBV11-2 with TRBJ2-4; D unclear. CDR1 SGHAT and CDR2 FQNNGV come from the germline V gene. Trimming stripped 3 bases from V and 1 base from J, with 7 bases between. There are 14 residues in the CDR3. Here the CDR3 reads CASSLGMAKNIQYF. The CDR3 DNA reads as TGTGCCAGCAGCTTGGGAATGGCCAAAAACATTCAGTACTTC.

This clone turned up a few times. The genes are TRBV28 and TRBJ2-1; 10 bases fit TRBD2. The CDR3 length is 18 residues. Germline V lookup: CDR1 MDHEN, CDR2 SYDVKM. J was trimmed by 5 bases and V by 1 base; bases with no gene match: 11. The CDR3 reads CASSLLASGSIPHNEQFF. DNA of the CDR3: TGTGCCAGCAGTTTATTGGCTAGCGGGAGTATCCCCCACAATGAGCAGTTCTTC.

This chain links TRBV10-2 with TRBJ1-4, with unresolved D. CDR3 length equals 12 residues. The V gene's germline CDR1 is WSHSY and CDR2 SAAADI. Trimming shortened V by 6 bases and J by 8 bases, and 10 bases separated the two germline ends. The chain's CDR3 is CASSRTVEKLFF. Written as DNA, the CDR3 is TGCGCCAGCAGCCGGACCGTCGAAAAACTGTTTTTT.

The chain employs TRBV19 and TRBJ2-5; maybe TRBD1 (5 bases). V gave up 3 bases and J gave up 11 bases, with 19 bases separating them. CDR3 length equals 14 residues. Germline V CDR1 and CDR2: LNHDA, SQIVND (reference sequence). In DNA form, the CDR3 reads TGTGCCAGTAGTATCATGGTAGGGGCGGATGAGCAGTACTTC. This sequence encodes CASSIMVGADEQYF. The full variable domain, completed using reference TRBV19 and TRBJ2-5, is DGGITQSPKYLFRKEGQNVTLSCEQNLNHDAMYWYRQDPGQGLRLIYYSQIVNDFQKGDIAEGYSVSREKKESFPLTVTSAQKNPTAFYLCASSIMVGADEQYFGPGTRLLVL.

This clone came up many times. The chain uses TRBV6-1 and TRBJ1-4; D unclear. Germline CDR1 is MNHNS and CDR2 is SASEGT. V was pared by 2 bases and J by 0 bases, with 13 bases between. The CDR3 runs 17 residues. CDR3 in DNA: TGTGCCAGCAGTGAACGAAACAGCGCCGCAACTAATGAAAAACTGTTTTTT. Residues: CASSERNSAATNEKLFF.

J is TRBJ2-1 and V is TRBV29-1; D is possibly TRBD2 (6 bases). The germline V gene encodes CDR1 SQVTM and CDR2 ANQGSEA. V was pared by 3 bases and J by 8 bases, with 23 bases between. CDR3 length: 16 amino acids. CDR3 sequence (DNA): TGCAGCGTTGATGGAGGGGTGGGTGATGGTATTGATGAGCAGTTCTTC. It yields the protein CSVDGGVGDGIDEQFF.

The rearrangement uses TRBV9 and TRBJ2-1; D may match TRBD1 or TRBD2 (5 bases each). Per the germline V gene, CDR1 is SGDLS and CDR2 is YYNGEE. V was cut by 0 bases and J by 7 bases, with 14 bases left in between. CDR3 size: 15 residues. This chain's CDR3 is CASSVEGREWNEQFF. The CDR3 DNA reads TGTGCCAGCAGCGTAGAAGGCAGGGAGTGGAATGAGCAGTTCTTC.

The chain is built from TRBV5-1 and TRBJ2-6; TRBD1 aligns across 10 bases. The CDR3 is 16 amino acids. Unmatched junction bases numbered 4, after V lost 7 bases and J lost 0 bases. The germline gives CDR1 SGHRS, CDR2 YFSETQ. The CDR3 protein is CASRQGAFSGANVLTF. CDR3 DNA sequence: TGCGCCAGCCGACAGGGGGCATTCTCTGGGGCCAACGTCCTGACTTTC. Drawing the rest from reference TRBV5-1 and TRBJ2-6, the complete variable domain is KAGVTQTPRYLIKTRGQQVTLSCSPISGHRSVSWYQQTPGQGLQFLFEYFSETQRNKGNFPGRFSGRQFSNSRSEMNVSTLELGDSALYLCASRQGAFSGANVLTFGAGSRLTVL.

The rearrangement links TRBV11-3 to TRBJ2-5; D tentatively reads TRBD1 or TRBD2 (5 bases each). The CDR3 totals 14 residues. V was trimmed by 1 base and J by 4 bases, leaving 10 bases between them. Germline CDR1 SGHNT, CDR2 YENEEA. CDR3 nucleotides: TGTGCCAGCAGCTTAGGTTCGGGGCGAGAGACCCAGTACTTC. Translation: CASSLGSGRETQYF.

This clone was counted between two and nine times. The rearrangement joins TRBV5-1 to TRBJ2-5, with no clear D. V dropped 0 bases and J dropped 4 bases, with 16 bases sitting between them. CDR3 length: 16 amino acids. CDR1 and CDR2 from the germline V gene are SGHRS and YFSETQ. The CDR3 region has the DNA TGCGCCAGCAGCTTGGCCTTAAGGGTGGATGGAGAGACCCAGTACTTC. As protein: CASSLALRVDGETQYF.

The chain employs TRBV11-2 and TRBJ2-5; TRBD1 agrees at 10 bases. Germline V gives CDR1 SGHAT, CDR2 FQNNGV. V lost 5 bases to trimming and J lost 5 bases; unmatched junction nucleotides: 8. The CDR3 contains 15 residues. DNA of the CDR3: TGTGCCAGCAGCATCCGACAGGGGGCTGGGGAGACCCAGTACTTC. Translated: CASSIRQGAGETQYF.

V and J are TRBV28 and TRBJ1-1; D gene ambiguous. V gave up 6 bases and J gave up 1 base, with 6 bases separating them. This CDR3 has 12 amino acids. Germline loops: CDR1 MDHEN, CDR2 SYDVKM. The CDR3 nucleotides read TGTGCCAGCAGGCTAGGGAACACTGAAGCTTTCTTT. Translating gives CASRLGNTEAFF.

This clone was picked up a small number of times. The V gene is TRBV11-2, the J gene TRBJ2-3, with TRBD2 matching 8 bases. Unmatched junction bases numbered 4, after V lost 2 bases and J lost 6 bases. Germline-derived CDR1 and CDR2 are SGHAT and FQNNGV. The CDR3 contains 14 residues. In DNA, the CDR3 is TGTGCCAGCAGCTTACCGACTAGCGTCGATACGCAGTATTTT. This translates into CASSLPTSVDTQYF.

This clone was counted many times. The rearrangement uses TRBV11-2 and TRBJ1-2; D gene uncertain. Per germline, CDR1 SGHAT and CDR2 FQNNGV. The CDR3 runs 15 residues. V was pared by 0 bases and J by 8 bases, with 16 bases between. The CDR3 loop is CASSLDEAANGGYTF. The CDR3, as DNA: TGTGCCAGCAGCTTAGATGAAGCTGCAAATGGAGGCTACACCTTC.

This clone was picked up many times. J is TRBJ2-1 and V is TRBV2; D is undetermined. Trimming removed 4 bases at V and 8 bases at J, with 6 bases between. Looked up from germline, CDR1 is SNHLY and CDR2 is FYNNEI. This CDR3 region has 11 residues. The chain's CDR3 is CASSVFDEQFF. The CDR3 coding sequence is TGTGCCAGCAGTGTTTTCGATGAGCAGTTCTTC.

The chain is built from TRBV7-2 and TRBJ2-3; D assignment may be TRBD1 or TRBD2 (5 bases each). Germline assignment: CDR1 SGHTA and CDR2 FQGNSA. The CDR3 is 16 amino acids. The V and J ends lost 0 bases and 3 bases respectively, with 13 bases between them. The CDR3 region is CASSLAGARSTDTQYF. CDR3 sequence (DNA): TGTGCCAGCAGCTTAGCCGGGGCGAGGTCGACAGATACGCAGTATTTT.